The clone carrying this TCR beta chain was seen at least ten times. Germline V gene data show CDR1 as SGDLS and CDR2 as YYNGEE. The CDR3 covers 14 residues. The germline V and J ends were trimmed by 4 bases and 3 bases, with 11 bases remaining between them. Each CDR3 protein gets one entry after TCRdb re-called the 5' RACE reads with MiXCR. The sample lists about 110,000 distinct CDR3 sequences, 8% to 9.5% occurring once. This entry comes from a study of T cells after yellow fever vaccination. This specimen consisted of CD8+ T cells sorted from PBMCs, obtained 45 days after the yellow fever booster vaccination. The sequence was obtained from a man aged 25 to 40 who received the YFV17D yellow fever vaccine. The chain recombines TRBV9 with TRBJ1-5, with D tentatively TRBD1 (6 bases). The CDR3 is CASSPGVSNQPQHF. The CDR3 DNA follows: TGTGCCAGCAGCCCAGGGGTATCCAATCAGCCCCAGCATTTT.